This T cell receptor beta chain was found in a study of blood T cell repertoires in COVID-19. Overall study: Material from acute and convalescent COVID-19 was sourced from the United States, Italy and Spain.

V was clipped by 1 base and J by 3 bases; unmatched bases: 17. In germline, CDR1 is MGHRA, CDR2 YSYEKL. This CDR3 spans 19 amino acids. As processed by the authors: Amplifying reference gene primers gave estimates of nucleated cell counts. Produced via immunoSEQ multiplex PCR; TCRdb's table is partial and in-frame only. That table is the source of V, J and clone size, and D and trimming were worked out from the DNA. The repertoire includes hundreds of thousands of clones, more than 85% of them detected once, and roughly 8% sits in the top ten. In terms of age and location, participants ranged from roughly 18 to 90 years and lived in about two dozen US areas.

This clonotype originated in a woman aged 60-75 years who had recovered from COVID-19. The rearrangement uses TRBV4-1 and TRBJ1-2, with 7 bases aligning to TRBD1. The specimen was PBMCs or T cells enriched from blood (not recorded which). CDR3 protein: CASSQAQNRPWDSYYGYTF. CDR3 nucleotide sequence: TGCGCCAGCAGCCAAGCACAAAACAGACCATGGGACAGCTACTATGGCTACACCTTC.